The rows below give T cell receptor beta chains drawn from one sample of a study of T-cell reconstitution after alpha-beta-depleted transplantation in children. TCRdb independently ran MiXCR on the PCR reads; one entry per CDR3 protein. The sample has approximately 150,000 distinct CDR3 sequences, around 10% seen once. Sequencing was performed on PBMCs, mostly from graft donor cells, taken 180 days after TCRalphabeta/CD19-depleted stem cell transplant. The source is a female patient under 10 years old who had a stem cell transplant for congenital amegakaryocytic thrombocytopenia, so the T cells may come from the graft donor. Both conserved end residues are part of each CDR3. Each record gives: V gene, J gene, clone size, D gene, CDR3 protein, CDR3 DNA. The D gene is left open where the match is weak. Clone sizes are given selectively: once, few, many, or a class where the clone is expanded.

TRBV19,TRBJ2-2,many,NA,CASDSRAGARASGELFF,TGTGCCAGTGATTCCCGGGCCGGGGCTAGAGCATCCGGGGAGCTGTTTTTT
TRBV7-8,TRBJ2-3,NA,NA,CASSLAHGGSDTQYF,TGTGCCAGCAGCTTAGCCCACGGGGGATCAGATACGCAGTATTTT
TRBV20-1,TRBJ1-4,many,NA,CSARTPSLGEKLFF,TGCAGTGCTAGAACCCCCTCGCTCGGTGAAAAACTGTTTTTT
TRBV12-3/TRBV12-4,TRBJ2-7,many,NA,CASSFHPGGKNEQYF,TGTGCCAGCAGTTTCCACCCGGGGGGCAAGAACGAGCAGTACTTC
TRBV5-1,TRBJ2-2,many,TRBD1,CASSFRKDRGDTGELFF,TGCGCCAGCAGCTTCCGAAAAGACAGGGGTGACACCGGGGAGCTGTTTTTT
TRBV5-5,TRBJ2-3,many,NA,CASSLEALPSTDTQYF,TGTGCCAGCAGCTTGGAAGCACTGCCAAGCACAGATACGCAGTATTTT
TRBV2,TRBJ2-2,many,TRBD1,CASKFGTVYTGELFF,TGTGCCAGCAAGTTCGGGACAGTTTACACCGGGGAGCTGTTTTTT
TRBV12-3/TRBV12-4,TRBJ2-2,NA,NA,CASSLYPATGELFF,TGTGCCAGCAGTTTATACCCCGCCACCGGGGAGCTGTTTTTT
TRBV3-1,TRBJ2-5,NA,TRBD2,CASSWGGTSGSLRETKYF,TGTGCCAGCAGCTGGGGCGGGACTAGCGGGAGTCTTCGCGAGACCAAGTACTTC
TRBV12-3/TRBV12-4,TRBJ2-5,NA,TRBD2,CASSLRTSGRLVKETQYF,TGTGCCAGCAGTTTAAGGACTAGCGGGAGGTTGGTAAAAGAGACCCAGTACTTC
TRBV30,TRBJ2-1,few,NA,CAQTGSSYNEQFF,TGTGCCCAAACAGGGTCCTCCTACAATGAGCAGTTCTTC
TRBV5-1,TRBJ1-2,many,NA,CASSFSNPIYGYTF,TGCGCCAGCAGCTTCTCGAACCCCATCTATGGCTACACCTTC
TRBV5-1,TRBJ1-2,many,NA,CASSLERGVGYTF,TGCGCCAGCAGCTTGGAAAGAGGGGTGGGCTACACCTTC
TRBV2,TRBJ1-2,NA,NA,CANPTGTF,TGTGCCAACCCGACAGGAACCTTC
TRBV28,TRBJ2-7,many,TRBD2,CASSLLAGFDEQYF,TGTGCCAGCAGTTTATTAGCGGGGTTCGACGAGCAGTACTTC
TRBV3-1,TRBJ2-7,NA,NA,CASRVWLRFGYEQYF,TGTGCCAGCCGGGTCTGGTTACGATTTGGCTACGAGCAGTACTTC
TRBV29-1,TRBJ1-2,many,TRBD1,CSARQGYYGYTF,TGCAGCGCACGACAGGGATACTATGGCTACACCTTC
TRBV27,TRBJ2-5,few,NA,CASSLSSRQETQYF,TGTGCCAGCAGTTTATCGAGCAGGCAAGAGACCCAGTACTTC
TRBV12-3/TRBV12-4,TRBJ1-2,many,NA,CASSLIAGVGYTF,TGTGCCAGCAGTTTAATCGCCGGGGTCGGCTACACCTTC
TRBV3-1,TRBJ2-7,few,NA,CASSQGAHYEQYF,TGTGCCAGCAGCCAAGGAGCTCACTACGAGCAGTACTTC
TRBV12-3/TRBV12-4,TRBJ2-1,few,TRBD2,CASSLVGGSVSYNEQFF,TGTGCCAGCAGTTTAGTGGGCGGGAGTGTGTCCTACAATGAGCAGTTCTTC
TRBV15,TRBJ1-2,few,NA,CATSSLPSPYGYTF,TGTGCCACCAGCAGCCTACCGAGCCCCTATGGCTACACCTTC
TRBV7-6,TRBJ2-5,NA,NA,CASSFPPQRVETQYF,TGTGCCAGCAGCTTCCCCCCTCAAAGGGTGGAGACCCAGTACTTC